This T cell receptor beta chain was identified in a study of memory CD4+ T cells and cytomegalovirus serostatus. Single viable CD3+CD4+CD8-CD45RO+ cells were sorted as the memory CD4+ T cells. Sequenced by immunoSEQ multiplex PCR; TCRdb stores in-frame clones only, minus some. The data hold about 25,000 clones, with around 75% observed a single time. Sequenced material: memory CD4+ T cells from blood. The sequence was obtained from an adult in good health and CMV-seronegative.

The CDR3 reads CASSLEERGFQPQHF. CDR3 sequence (DNA): TGTGCCAGCAGCTTAGAGGAGAGGGGATTCCAGCCCCAGCATTTT. The chain couples TRBV7-2 to TRBJ1-5; D possibly corresponds to TRBD1 (5 bases). Per germline, CDR1 SGHTA and CDR2 FQGNSA. Trimming took off 1 base at V and 7 bases at J, with 14 bases between the two ends. The CDR3 spans 15 residues. The complete variable domain, with remaining parts taken from reference TRBV7-2 and TRBJ1-5, reads GAGVSQSPSNKVTEKGKDVELRCDPISGHTALYWYRQSLGQGLEFLIYFQGNSAPDKSGLPSDRFSAERTGGSVSTLTIQRTQQEDSAVYLCASSLEERGFQPQHFGDGTRLSIL.